This T cell receptor (beta chain) was identified in a study of molecular identifiers for immune sequencing clone quantification listed by TCRdb under 2018. Broadly, across the study: For a replicate experiment, RNA from roughly 20,000 or 100,000 naive CD8 T cells was divided into five aliquots, and four of the five aliquots were sequenced. CD8 T cells were used in a methods study to benchmark molecular-identifier clustering-based TCR repertoire sequencing (MIDCIRS) and TCR RNA copy counting. The paper's findings and limits, for the study overall: Spiked-in Jurkat TCR RNA (roughly 10 copies' worth), which is not part of the donor repertoire, was contained in the naive libraries. The sizes of highly expanded clones could end up underestimated when identical TCR molecules share a barcode. Spiked-in Jurkat TCR RNA equal to a single cell's worth was reported to be detectable even within 1,200,000 naive CD8 T cells. When barcode sub-clustering was left out, chimeric consensus sequences inflated TCR diversity, with chimeras reaching as high as 47%. In CMV-specific effector cells, clones with more than 20 RNA copies accounted for over 97% of molecules, whereas in naive cells such clones accounted for under 1%. Modeling indicated about 3 TCR RNA copies recovered per cell, compared with roughly 10 by digital PCR, which implies a capture efficiency of 25% to 35%.

This clonotype turned up a few times. Its antigen target is currently unknown. Base qualities are not provided; no much larger clone lies one nucleotide away. The CDR3 holds 15 amino acids from the cysteine to the phenylalanine. Only the CDR3 DNA stays, 45 bases, in frame from base 1. The library was obtained by PCR. The data were produced on a NextSeq 500. Bulk TCR libraries were prepared as previously described, using TCR primers listed in Table S5. Total RNA was purified with the Qiagen AllPrep DNA/RNA kit. Before any analysis, reads coming from multiple sequencing runs of the same library were combined into one pool. As for how the authors treated the data: Reads were retained only if the reads had an exact TCR constant sequence, and the retained reads were trimmed to 150 nt and grouped according to their 12-nt molecular barcodes. Reads inside each barcode group were sub-clustered using a 15% Levenshtein threshold, and a quality-weighted consensus sequence was constructed for each RNA molecule. Non-functional sequences were discarded, and so were lower-count sequences lying one edit away from another sequence. Barcode sub-clusters with fewer than 20% of the maximum read count were removed, based on fitting two negative binomial distributions. TCRdb reprocessed the public reads (quality trimming at Q25 with fastp, clone calling with MiXCR) and kept in-frame beta chains. One record per CDR3 amino acid sequence lists the most common genes and DNA. These V and J calls originate from TCRdb's pipeline instead of the authors' own analysis. This sample has 490,000 or so distinct CDR3 sequences in its table, and under 30% of those were observed once. The top ten hold under 0.85% of the sample.

Libraries of naive CD8 T cells were built from around 20,000 to 1,000,000 sorted cells, with 10%, 30% or 50% of the purified RNA used. On a BD FACSAria II, naive CD8 T cells were FACS-sorted as CD8+CD4-CCR7+CD45RA+ and collected into RLT Plus buffer. Detection sensitivity was tested by spiking Jurkat RNA equal to over 8 TCR copies' worth into samples containing about 20,000-1,000,000 naive CD8 T cells. Enrichment of CD8 T cells was performed with RosetteSep CD8+ T Cell Enrichment Cocktail and Ficoll-Paque, after which ACK red cell lysis was carried out. This chain is built from TRBV1 and TRBJ1-5; whether TRBD1, the table's D call, matches the DNA was not checked. TRBV1 is given as a pseudogene. The sequence came from a human donor in good health. Some libraries in this study had Jurkat cell RNA spiked in. Material: naive CD8+ T cells from blood, with Jurkat cell RNA spiked in. What this sample's cell subset or site label stands for: FACS-sorted CD8+CD4-CCR7+CD45RA+ naive T cells. This receptor carries the CDR3 CTSSQEDRGVQPQHF. The nucleotide sequence reads as follows: TGCACCAGCAGCCAAGAGGACAGGGGAGTGCAGCCCCAGCATTTT.